The rows below give T cell receptor beta chains drawn from one sample of a study of T cell repertoires in cytomegalovirus infection. Each CDR3 protein gets one entry after TCRdb re-called the reads with MiXCR. The repertoire holds roughly 230,000 distinct CDR3 sequences, with under 25% as singletons. The sample comprised CD8+ T cells from PBMCs. Every receptor here comes from a human donor in good health (CMV status not recorded). Some clones in this sample may be carry-over from other donors' samples. CDR3s include the opening cysteine and the closing phenylalanine or tryptophan. D genes are given only for firm matches. Expanded clones get a size class; other rows say once, few or many, or leave the size out.

d_call	v_call	cdr3_length	j_call	clone_size	cdr3_nt	cdr3_aa
NA	TRBV29-1	11	TRBJ2-7	NA	TGCAGCGCCCTCGGGGGTTACGAGCAGTACTTC	CSALGGYEQYF
NA	TRBV6-5	15	TRBJ1-1	NA	TGTGCCAGCAGCGCCGCATCGACAGGAAGGCCTGAAGCTTTCTTT	CASSAASTGRPEAFF
NA	TRBV6-6	16	TRBJ1-4	few	TGTGCCAGCAGTTCTAGTGAGGCCCTCGTGAATGAAAAACTGTTTTTT	CASSSSEALVNEKLFF
NA	TRBV19	13	TRBJ1-1	NA	TGTGCCAGTACTCTCGGAGGGCTGGGTGAAGCTTTCTTT	CASTLGGLGEAFF
NA	TRBV2	16	TRBJ2-3	NA	TGTGCCAGCAGATGGAGTGGTTTTATCAGCACAGATACGCAGTATTTT	CASRWSGFISTDTQYF
TRBD1	TRBV7-9	16	TRBJ1-4	many	TGTGCCAGCAGCACAAACTCCGGGACAGAAAATGAAAAACTGTTTTTT	CASSTNSGTENEKLFF
NA	TRBV7-9	15	TRBJ2-3	NA	TGTGCCAGCAGCCCGGGCGCAGTGAGGACAGATACGCAGTATTTT	CASSPGAVRTDTQYF
NA	TRBV6-2/TRBV6-3	18	TRBJ2-3	NA	TGTGCCAGCAGTTACCCCTCACTAGGCGCGGAGGACACAGATACGCAGTATTTT	CASSYPSLGAEDTDTQYF
NA	TRBV19	14	TRBJ2-6	many	TGTGCCAGTAGTGCACACTCTGGGGCCAACGTCCTGACTTTC	CASSAHSGANVLTF
TRBD1	TRBV2	14	TRBJ1-1	NA	TGTGCCAGCGCGACAGGGGTGGCGCACACTGAAGCTTTCTTT	CASATGVAHTEAFF
TRBD2	TRBV7-9	13	TRBJ2-2	NA	TGTGCCAGCAGCTTTACTAGCGGGGGGGAGCTGTTTTTT	CASSFTSGGELFF
NA	TRBV9	16	TRBJ2-7	NA	TGTGCCAGCAGCCCCGGTTTGGGGATGGGGGCATACGAGCAGTACTTC	CASSPGLGMGAYEQYF
TRBD1	TRBV12-3/TRBV12-4	15	TRBJ2-3	NA	TGTGCCAGCAGTCCAACAGGGGGGTCCACAGATACGCAGTATTTT	CASSPTGGSTDTQYF
NA	TRBV10-2	15	TRBJ2-1	few	TGCGCCAGCAGTGGGGATAGTTTCGGATACAATGAGCAGTTCTTC	CASSGDSFGYNEQFF
NA	TRBV20-1	13	TRBJ2-7	few	TGCAGTGCTAGTGGGGCAGGGACTTACGAGCAGTACTTC	CSASGAGTYEQYF
NA	TRBV20-1	13	TRBJ1-1	NA	TGCAGTGCTAGAGAGGAGTGGGACACTGAAGCTTTCTTT	CSAREEWDTEAFF